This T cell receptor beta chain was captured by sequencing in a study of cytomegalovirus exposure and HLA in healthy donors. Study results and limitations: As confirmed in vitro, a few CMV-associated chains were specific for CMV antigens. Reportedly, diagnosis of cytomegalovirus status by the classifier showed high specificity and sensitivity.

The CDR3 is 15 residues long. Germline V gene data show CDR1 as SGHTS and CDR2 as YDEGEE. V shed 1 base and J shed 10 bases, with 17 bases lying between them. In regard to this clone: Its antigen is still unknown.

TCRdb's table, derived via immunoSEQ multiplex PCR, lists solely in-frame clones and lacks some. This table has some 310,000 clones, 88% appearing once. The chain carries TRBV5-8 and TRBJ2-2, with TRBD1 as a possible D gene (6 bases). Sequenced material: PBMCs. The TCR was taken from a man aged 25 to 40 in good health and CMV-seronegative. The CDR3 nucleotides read TGTGCCAGCAGCTTGTTAGTCTCAGGGGTTGAGGAGCTGTTTTTT. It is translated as CASSLLVSGVEELFF. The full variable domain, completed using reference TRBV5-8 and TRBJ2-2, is EAGVTQSPTHLIKTRGQQATLRCSPISGHTSVYWYQQALGLGLQFLLWYDEGEERNRGNFPPRFSGRQFPNYSSELNVNALELEDSALYLCASSLLVSGVEELFFGEGSRLTVL.